This entry lists 24 T cell receptor beta chains sequenced from one sample in a study of blood T cell repertoires in COVID-19. Method: immunoSEQ multiplex PCR; TCRdb's copy keeps in-frame clones and lacks some. Among roughly 240,000 clones listed, 82% were seen once. What was sequenced was peripheral blood. All receptors come from a woman over 75 with acute or convalescent COVID-19.

The chain combines TRBV4-1 with TRBJ1-5; TRBD1 is a possible D gene (5 bases). Germline lookup yields CDR1 MGHRA and CDR2 YSYEKL. V lost 3 bases and J lost 7, with 16 bases in between. The CDR3 has 15 residues. This CDR3 reads CASSHVGQAIQPQHF. The CDR3 DNA is TGCGCCAGCAGCCATGTGGGGCAGGCAATCCAGCCCCAGCATTTT.

This chain connects TRBV6-6 to TRBJ2-7; 7 bases align to TRBD2. CDR3 length: 17 residues. With 5 bases clipped from V and 5 bases from J, the junction kept 18 bases outside the gene matches. The germline V gene has CDR1 MNHNY and CDR2 SVGAGI (reference sequence). The CDR3 nucleotides read TGTGCCAGCAGTCCAACGGGAGGATTGTTCGGGAGAGACGAGCAGTACTTC. Its protein is CASSPTGGLFGRDEQYF.

This sequence joins TRBV14 and TRBJ2-2; TRBD1 might be the D (6 bases). Germline-derived CDR1 and CDR2 are SGHDN and FVKESK. Trimming cost V 5 bases and J 1 base, with 8 bases left between them. The CDR3 is 14 amino acids. Written as DNA, the CDR3 is TGTGCCAGCAGCGCGACAGGGAACACCGGGGAGCTGTTTTTT. Its translation is CASSATGNTGELFF. The whole variable domain, remainder taken from reference TRBV14 and TRBJ2-2, is EAGVTQFPSHSVIEKGQTVTLRCDPISGHDNLYWYRRVMGKEIKFLLHFVKESKQDESGMPNNRFLAERTGGTYSTLKVQPAELEDSGVYFCASSATGNTGELFFGEGSRLTVL.

This clone was observed a handful of times. This chain joins TRBV4-3 and TRBJ2-7, with 7 bases matching TRBD1. From germline, CDR1 is LGHNA and CDR2 YSLEER. CDR3 length equals 20 residues. Losses at the gene ends were 4 bases for V and 0 bases for J; bases not matched to a gene: 21. CDR3 sequence: CASSLSYLTGSSRSSYEQYF. CDR3 nucleotide sequence: TGCGCCAGCAGCCTTAGCTATCTGACAGGGTCGTCGAGGAGCTCCTACGAGCAGTACTTC.

The chain couples TRBV5-1 to TRBJ2-1; 7 bases fit TRBD2. CDR1 SGHRS and CDR2 YFSETQ come from the germline V gene. V was clipped by 8 bases and J by 0 bases; unmatched bases: 8. The CDR3 spans 15 residues. The CDR3 spells CASQVGGSSYNEQFF. In DNA form, the CDR3 reads TGCGCCAGTCAAGTCGGGGGGAGCTCCTACAATGAGCAGTTCTTC.

The chain links TRBV14 to TRBJ1-2; D unclear. V was cut by 0 bases and J by 4 bases, with 9 bases left in between. Germline V gene data show CDR1 as SGHDN and CDR2 as FVKESK. This CDR3 spans 14 amino acids. Here the CDR3 reads CASSQDANFYGYTF. The CDR3 region has the DNA TGTGCCAGCAGCCAAGATGCAAACTTCTATGGCTACACCTTC.

The chain recombines TRBV5-4 with TRBJ1-2; 12 nucleotides match TRBD1. Trimming took 4 bases from V and 8 from J; bases not matched to a gene: 9. CDR3 length: 15 residues. Germline V CDR1 and CDR2: SGHNT, YYREEE (reference sequence). The CDR3 coding sequence is TGTGCCAGCAGCGCCCGGGACAGGGGGCTGAAGGGCTACACCTTC. Translated, it gives CASSARDRGLKGYTF.

The chain employs TRBV4-2 and TRBJ1-5; D possibly corresponds to TRBD1 (6 bases). The CDR3 runs 15 residues. Trimming left V 3 bases short and J 11 bases short, with 20 bases between. Germline CDR1 reads LGHNA; CDR2 reads YNFKEQ. The CDR3 nucleotides are TGTGCCAGCAGCCAGGACAGTCGTATAGCGGGGACCCAGCATTTT. This codes for CASSQDSRIAGTQHF.

This clone was counted a single time. The chain employs TRBV19 and TRBJ1-4; 7 nucleotides line up with TRBD1. Germline V CDR1 and CDR2: LNHDA, SQIVND (reference sequence). CDR3 length: 14 residues. V was pared by 7 bases and J by 8 bases, with 10 bases of the junction left unmatched. The CDR3 sequence is CASTAPQGREKLFF. Here the CDR3 DNA reads TGTGCCAGTACCGCCCCACAGGGGAGGGAAAAACTGTTTTTT.

This chain uses TRBV6-2 or TRBV6-3 with TRBJ1-3, with D hard to call. Germline CDR1 is MNHEY and CDR2 is SVGEGT. Deletions cut 5 bases from V and 0 bases from J, with 8 bases between. The CDR3 is made up of 14 amino acids. The CDR3 loop is CASSTANSGNTIYF. The CDR3, as DNA: TGTGCCAGCAGTACAGCTAACTCTGGAAACACCATATATTTT.

The rearrangement links TRBV4-1 to TRBJ2-7; 8 bases align to TRBD2. V lost 1 base and J lost 5; bases outside the gene matches: 16. CDR1 and CDR2 from the germline V gene are MGHRA and YSYEKL. The CDR3 extends over 18 amino acids. The CDR3 sequence is CASSQGTLRRGGNDEQYF. CDR3 DNA: TGCGCCAGCAGCCAAGGGACCCTCAGACGGGGGGGCAACGACGAGCAGTACTTC.

The CDR3: CASTAWTTSTDTQYF. The CDR3 nucleotides read TGTGCCAGCACAGCTTGGACTACCTCCACAGATACGCAGTATTTT. The chain joins TRBV7-6 to TRBJ2-3; D may be TRBD2 (6 bases). Trimming pared 7 bases from V and 2 bases from J, leaving 16 bases between. The germline gives CDR1 SGHVS, CDR2 FNYEAQ. This CDR3 spans 15 amino acids.

This chain links TRBV2 with TRBJ1-4; TRBD1 matches at 8 bases. V lost 7 bases, J lost 3 bases, and 4 bases stayed unmatched. Germline lookup yields CDR1 SNHLY and CDR2 FYNNEI. The CDR3 runs 14 residues. The CDR3 region is CASKIQGANEKLFF. The CDR3 DNA is TGTGCCAGCAAGATACAGGGGGCTAATGAAAAACTGTTTTTT.

This clone was seen more than once but under ten times. V and J are TRBV24-1 and TRBJ2-1; 12 nucleotides match TRBD2. V shed 3 bases, J shed 9 bases, and the junction held 11 bases outside the gene matches. Germline V gene lookup returns CDR1 KGHDR and CDR2 SFDVKD. This CDR3 is built from 17 residues. In nucleotides, the CDR3 is TGTGCCACCAGTGATGATCGACTAGCGGGAGATGGGAGTGAGCAGTTCTTC. Translating it yields CATSDDRLAGDGSEQFF.

This sequence joins TRBV18 and TRBJ1-2; TRBD1 is a possible D gene (5 bases). Germline V gene lookup returns CDR1 KGHSH and CDR2 LQKENI. CDR3 length equals 15 residues. Trimming removed 6 bases from V and 3 bases from J, with 17 bases in between. Written as DNA, the CDR3 is TGTGCCAGCTCCCCAATGCGGGGCGGTGACTATGGCTACACCTTC. Translating gives CASSPMRGGDYGYTF.

This sequence joins TRBV11-3 and TRBJ1-1; 9 bases match TRBD1. Germline V gene sequence: CDR1 SGHNT, CDR2 YENEEA. CDR3 length: 17 amino acids. V trimming: 1 base; J trimming: 1 base; junction bases outside the gene matches: 7. CDR3 bases: TGTGCCAGCAGCTTAGTGTCCCGGGACAGGGAGAACACTGAAGCTTTCTTT. Amino acids: CASSLVSRDRENTEAFF.

The rearrangement links TRBV14 to TRBJ2-5; TRBD2 matches 15 bases. V lost 0 bases, J lost 6 bases, and 11 bases stayed unmatched. Germline CDR1 reads SGHDN; CDR2 reads FVKESK. The CDR3 loop spans 19 amino acids. CDR3 protein: CASSQDLGLAGGPRKTQYF. The CDR3 region has the DNA TGTGCCAGCAGCCAAGATCTCGGACTAGCGGGAGGGCCCCGGAAGACCCAGTACTTC.

The chain combines TRBV11-1 with TRBJ2-1; 9 nucleotides match TRBD1. Germline assignment: CDR1 SGHAT and CDR2 FQDESV (reference sequence). The CDR3 extends over 15 amino acids. Trimming took 3 bases from V and 3 from J; bases not matched to a gene: 3. Here the CDR3 DNA reads TGTGCCAGCAGCTTTGACAGGGGGGGCTACAATGAGCAGTTCTTC. Its translation is CASSFDRGGYNEQFF. Full variable domain (outside the CDR3, taken from reference TRBV11-1 and TRBJ2-1): EAEVAQSPRYKITEKSQAVAFWCDPISGHATLYWYRQILGQGPELLVQFQDESVVDDSQLPKDRFSAERLKGVDSTLKIQPAELGDSAMYLCASSFDRGGYNEQFFGPGTRLTVL.

This clone was counted only a few times. The genes are TRBV6-6 and TRBJ2-1, with TRBD2 matching 8 bases. This CDR3 spans 16 amino acids. The germline V gene has CDR1 MNHNY and CDR2 SVGAGI (reference sequence). V dropped 6 bases and J dropped 0; count of bases not matched to a gene: 7. This CDR3 is CASRTGTSISYNEQFF. In DNA form, the CDR3 reads TGTGCCAGCAGAACCGGGACTAGTATCTCCTACAATGAGCAGTTCTTC.

In this sample, this clone turned up a few times. The chain has TRBV4-1 and TRBJ1-2, with 7 bases identical to TRBD1. Germline V gives CDR1 MGHRA, CDR2 YSYEKL. V was clipped by 3 bases and J by 4 bases; unmatched bases: 5. This CDR3 has 14 amino acids. The CDR3 sequence: CASSHQTGSYGYTF. CDR3 sequence (DNA): TGCGCCAGCAGCCACCAGACAGGGAGCTATGGCTACACCTTC.

The chain couples TRBV6-6 to TRBJ1-5; no clear D gene. Trimming stripped 2 bases from V and 7 bases from J, with 9 bases between. The CDR3 length is 13 residues. Germline V gene data show CDR1 as MNHNY and CDR2 as SVGAGI (reference sequence). In DNA, the CDR3 is TGTGCCAGCAGTTACACCAAGGAGCAGCCCCAGCATTTT. This translates into CASSYTKEQPQHF.

V and J are TRBV7-9 and TRBJ1-1; the D gene is possibly TRBD1 (5 bases). Trimming cost V 8 bases and J 0 bases, with 16 bases left between them. The CDR3 is 15 amino acids. Germline V lookup: CDR1 SEHNR, CDR2 FQNEAQ (reference sequence). CDR3 nucleotide sequence: TGTGCCAGCGGGTTTGTGGGGGGAATGAACACTGAAGCTTTCTTT. It is translated as CASGFVGGMNTEAFF.

The chain couples TRBV4-3 to TRBJ2-5, with D possibly TRBD2 on 5 matching bases. Germline V gives CDR1 LGHNA, CDR2 YSLEER. CDR3 length equals 17 residues. Trimming shortened V by 1 base and J by 1 base, and 16 bases separated the two germline ends. The CDR3 reads CASSQVYSDIIQETQYF. DNA for the CDR3: TGCGCCAGCAGCCAAGTTTATAGCGACATAATCCAAGAGACCCAGTACTTC.

J is TRBJ2-2 and V is TRBV7-9; the D gene is possibly TRBD2 (6 bases). This CDR3 region has 17 residues. Trimming left V 1 base short and J 1 base short, with 13 bases between. The V gene's germline CDR1 is SEHNR and CDR2 FQNEAQ (reference sequence). CDR3 DNA: TGTGCCAGCAGCTTAGAGAGGCGGGGCAGGAACACCGGGGAGCTGTTTTTT. It is translated as CASSLERRGRNTGELFF.